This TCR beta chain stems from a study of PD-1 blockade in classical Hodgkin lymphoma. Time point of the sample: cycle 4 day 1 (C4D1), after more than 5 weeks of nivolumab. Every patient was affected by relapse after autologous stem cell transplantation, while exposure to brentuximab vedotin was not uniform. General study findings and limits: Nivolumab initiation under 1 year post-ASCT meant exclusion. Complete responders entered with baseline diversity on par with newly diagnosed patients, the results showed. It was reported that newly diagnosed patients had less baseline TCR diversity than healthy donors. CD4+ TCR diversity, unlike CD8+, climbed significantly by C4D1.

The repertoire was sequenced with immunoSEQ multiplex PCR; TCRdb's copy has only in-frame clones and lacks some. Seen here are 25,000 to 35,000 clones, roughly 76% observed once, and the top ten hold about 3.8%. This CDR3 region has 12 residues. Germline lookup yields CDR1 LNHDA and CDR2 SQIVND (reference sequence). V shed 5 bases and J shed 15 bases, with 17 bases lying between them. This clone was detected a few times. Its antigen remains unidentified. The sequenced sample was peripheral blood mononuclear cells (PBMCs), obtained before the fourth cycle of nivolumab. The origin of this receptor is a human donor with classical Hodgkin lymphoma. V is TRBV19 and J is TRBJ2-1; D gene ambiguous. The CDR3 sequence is CASSAPRNRLFF. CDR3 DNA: TGTGCCAGTAGTGCGCCGAGGAATCGGTTGTTCTTC.